Ten or more counts support the clone carrying this T cell receptor beta chain. What it binds is unknown. The CDR3 is made up of 15 amino acids. Germline V gene lookup returns CDR1 SGHRS and CDR2 YFSETQ. V gave up 0 bases and J gave up 3 bases, with 13 bases separating them. A quantitative 5'-RACE method, one with molecular barcodes, was used to make TCR beta libraries. TCRdb processed the 5' RACE reads anew with MiXCR; each CDR3 protein has one entry. The sample lists about 130,000 distinct CDR3 sequences; around 7% were seen once. This specimen comes from a study of CD8 T cells in ankylosing spondylitis. Overall study findings and caveats: Some of the motif variants had earlier been found in reactive arthritis patients' fluid and blood. A TCR beta motif made of several highly homologous variants seemed typical of ankylosing spondylitis blood. Disease-associated clonotypes exhibited CD8+ identity and were relatively infrequent in peripheral blood.

This receptor was obtained from a male donor with ankylosing spondylitis or in good health (not recorded which). The rearrangement joins TRBV5-1 to TRBJ2-7; D uncertain. Sample: blood, either unsorted or a sorted T cell fraction (not recorded which). The CDR3 DNA is TGCGCCAGCAGCTTGGGAAGGGAAATAGACTACGAGCAGTACTTC. It specifies CASSLGREIDYEQYF. Drawing the rest from reference TRBV5-1 and TRBJ2-7, the complete variable domain is KAGVTQTPRYLIKTRGQQVTLSCSPISGHRSVSWYQQTPGQGLQFLFEYFSETQRNKGNFPGRFSGRQFSNSRSEMNVSTLELGDSALYLCASSLGREIDYEQYFGPGTRLTVT.